The entry below describes one TCR beta chain. Sequencing used immunoSEQ multiplex PCR; TCRdb keeps in-frame clones, though not all of them. Of 650,000 to 950,000 clones listed, around 85% are singletons. The CDR3 runs to 12 residues. J was trimmed by 7 bases and V by 7 bases; bases with no gene match: 5. Germline lookup yields CDR1 SQVTM and CDR2 ANQGSEA. This record comes from a study of shared T cell receptors in the human thymus. The sample also formed part of further work on human thymus T cells. That publication notes: Resected material from corrective heart surgery provided the thymus tissue analysed. Apparent bias marked the V and J gene usage of thymic and blood repertoires. The related literature has documented a marked overlap of thymic repertoires among unrelated individuals.

The V and J genes are TRBV29-1 and TRBJ1-2; 11 bases fit TRBD1. The source is a girl less than two years old with a congenital heart defect. Material: thymocytes. For the CDR3, the DNA is TGCAGCGCTGGACAGGGGGCGGCTGGCTACACCTTC. This encodes CSAGQGAAGYTF.